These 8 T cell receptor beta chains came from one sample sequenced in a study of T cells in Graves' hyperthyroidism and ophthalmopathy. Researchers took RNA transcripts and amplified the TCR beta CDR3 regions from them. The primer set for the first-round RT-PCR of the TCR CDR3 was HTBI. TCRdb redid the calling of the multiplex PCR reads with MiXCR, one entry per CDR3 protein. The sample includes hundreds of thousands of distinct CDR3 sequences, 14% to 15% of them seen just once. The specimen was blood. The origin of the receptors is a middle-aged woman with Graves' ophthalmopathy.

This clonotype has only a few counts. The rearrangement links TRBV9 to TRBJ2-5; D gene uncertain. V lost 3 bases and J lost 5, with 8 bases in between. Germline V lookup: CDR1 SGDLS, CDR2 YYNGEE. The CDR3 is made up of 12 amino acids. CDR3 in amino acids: CASSATGETQYF. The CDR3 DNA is TGTGCCAGCAGCGCAACCGGGGAGACCCAGTACTTC.

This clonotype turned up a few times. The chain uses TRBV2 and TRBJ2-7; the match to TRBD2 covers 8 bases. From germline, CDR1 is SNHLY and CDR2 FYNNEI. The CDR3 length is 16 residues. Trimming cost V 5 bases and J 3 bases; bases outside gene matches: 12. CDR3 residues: CASSPLSGSILYEQYF. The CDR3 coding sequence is TGTGCCAGCAGTCCCCTAAGCGGGAGTATTCTCTACGAGCAGTACTTC.

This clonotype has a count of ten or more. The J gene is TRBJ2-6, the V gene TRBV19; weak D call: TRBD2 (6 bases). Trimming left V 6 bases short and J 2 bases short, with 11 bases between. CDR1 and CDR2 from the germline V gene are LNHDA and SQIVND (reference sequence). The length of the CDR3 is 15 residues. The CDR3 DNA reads TGTGCCAGTAGCAAAAGGGAGGCTGGGGCCAACGTCCTGACTTTC. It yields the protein CASSKREAGANVLTF.

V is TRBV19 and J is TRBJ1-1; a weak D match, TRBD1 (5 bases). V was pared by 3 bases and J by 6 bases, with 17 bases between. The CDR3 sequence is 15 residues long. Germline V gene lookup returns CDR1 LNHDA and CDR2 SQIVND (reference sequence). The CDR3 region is CASSISTQGYAEAFF. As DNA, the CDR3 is TGTGCCAGTAGTATCTCAACTCAGGGTTACGCTGAAGCTTTCTTT.

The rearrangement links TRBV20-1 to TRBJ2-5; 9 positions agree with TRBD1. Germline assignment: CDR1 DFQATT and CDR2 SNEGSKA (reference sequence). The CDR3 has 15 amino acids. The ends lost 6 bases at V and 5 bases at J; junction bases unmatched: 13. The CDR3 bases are TGCAGTGCGCAATCACCGGGACAGGGAGAGGAGACCCAGTACTTC. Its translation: CSAQSPGQGEETQYF.

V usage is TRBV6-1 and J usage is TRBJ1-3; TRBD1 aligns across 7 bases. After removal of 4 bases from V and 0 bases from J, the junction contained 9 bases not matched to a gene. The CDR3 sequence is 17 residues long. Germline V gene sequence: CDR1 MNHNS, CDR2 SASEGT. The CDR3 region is CASSVMTGRVSGNTIYF. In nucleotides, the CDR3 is TGTGCCAGCAGTGTTATGACAGGGCGAGTCTCTGGAAACACCATATATTTT.

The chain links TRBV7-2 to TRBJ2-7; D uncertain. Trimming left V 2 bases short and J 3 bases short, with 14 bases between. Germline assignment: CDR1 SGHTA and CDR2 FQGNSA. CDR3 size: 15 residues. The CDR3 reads CASSLTTSRYYEQYF. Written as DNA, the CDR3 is TGTGCCAGCAGCTTAACGACTTCTCGATACTACGAGCAGTACTTC.

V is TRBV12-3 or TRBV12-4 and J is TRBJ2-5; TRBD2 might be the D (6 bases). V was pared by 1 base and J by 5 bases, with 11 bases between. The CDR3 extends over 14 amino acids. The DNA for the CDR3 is TGTGCCAGCAGTTTAGACGGGAGTTTGGAGACCCAGTACTTC. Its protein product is CASSLDGSLETQYF.